These 23 T cell receptor beta chains came from one sample sequenced in a study of human T cells and chemical hapten exposure. TCRdb reanalysed the RACE reads using MiXCR and keeps one entry per CDR3 protein. Of around 99,000 distinct CDR3 sequences in the sample, roughly 12% were seen once. The time point was: patch test 1, 2 weeks after DPC sensitization. Treatment specified: therapeutic diphenylcyclopropenone sensitization with weekly scalp DPC. The material was whole blood, obtained in connection with sensitization to the hapten diphenylcyclopropenone (DPC). These receptors all stem from a woman aged 40 to 50 with alopecia areata. Some clones in this sample may be carry-over from other donors' samples.

This clonotype was detected many times. This rearrangement joins TRBV11-1 to TRBJ2-2, with D hard to call. The CDR3 totals 15 residues. The V end lost 2 bases, the J end lost 2 bases, and 9 bases lay between the germline ends. From germline, CDR1 is SGHAT and CDR2 FQDESV (reference sequence). The CDR3 coding sequence is TGTGCCAGCAGCTTAACTCTAGGCAACACCGGGGAGCTGTTTTTT. The encoded protein is CASSLTLGNTGELFF. Drawing the rest from reference TRBV11-1 and TRBJ2-2, the complete variable domain is EAEVAQSPRYKITEKSQAVAFWCDPISGHATLYWYRQILGQGPELLVQFQDESVVDDSQLPKDRFSAERLKGVDSTLKIQPAELGDSAMYLCASSLTLGNTGELFFGEGSRLTVL.

V usage is TRBV6-5 and J usage is TRBJ2-1; 9 bases agree with TRBD2. Germline V lookup: CDR1 MNHEY, CDR2 SVGAGI. The junction had 14 bases not matched to a gene; V was cut back by 5 bases and J by 6 bases. The CDR3 covers 17 residues. Here the CDR3 reads CASSGSGLASFFNEQFF. The CDR3 DNA reads as TGTGCCAGCAGTGGCTCGGGACTAGCTTCCTTCTTCAATGAGCAGTTCTTC.

This clonotype has a count of ten or more. V is TRBV4-3 and J is TRBJ1-5; 10 nucleotides match TRBD1. This CDR3 comprises 18 residues. CDR1 and CDR2 (germline): LGHNA, YSLEER. Losses at the gene ends were 0 bases for V and 4 bases for J; bases not matched to a gene: 9. CDR3 DNA sequence: TGCGCCAGCAGCCAAGATCTATTGGGGACAGGGGCGAATCAGCCCCAGCATTTT. Amino acids: CASSQDLLGTGANQPQHF.

The chain couples TRBV3-1 to TRBJ1-4, with a tentative D call TRBD1 (6 bases). Germline V gene data show CDR1 as LGHDT and CDR2 as YNNKEL (reference sequence). The CDR3 contains 13 residues. V was pared by 4 bases and J by 11 bases, with 14 bases between. The CDR3 loop is CASSRAGAGKLFF. The CDR3 DNA is TGTGCCAGCAGCCGTGCAGGGGCAGGGAAACTGTTTTTT. The full variable domain, in which reference TRBV3-1 and TRBJ1-4 provide the parts outside the CDR3, is DTAVSQTPKYLVTQMGNDKSIKCEQNLGHDTMYWYKQDSKKFLKIMFSYNNKELIINETVPNRFSPKSPDKAHLNLHINSLELGDSAVYFCASSRAGAGKLFFGSGTQLSVL.

This clonotype was seen at least ten times. The chain couples TRBV5-1 to TRBJ1-6; possibly TRBD1 for D (6 bases). The germline V gene has CDR1 SGHRS and CDR2 YFSETQ. This CDR3 region has 16 residues. V was shortened by 2 bases and J by 8 bases, with 17 bases between the two germline ends. As DNA, the CDR3 is TGCGCCAGCAGCTTACGCCCCTTGGCAGGGGATTCACCCCTCCACTTT. Translating gives CASSLRPLAGDSPLHF.

There are a few counts of this clonotype. The DNA is left out, because the CDR3 cannot be placed on it with certainty; the CDR3 is given as TCRdb lists it. This chain's CDR3 is CASSTSTGRYQETQYF. This chain uses TRBV6-2 or TRBV6-3 with TRBJ2-5; the tabulated D call, TRBD1, remains unverified against the DNA. In germline, CDR1 is MNHEY, CDR2 SVGEGT. The CDR3 length is 16 residues, termini included.

The genes are TRBV7-2 and TRBJ2-7; perhaps TRBD2 as D (6 bases). Germline-derived CDR1 and CDR2 are SGHTA and FQGNSA. V was shortened by 2 bases and J by 3 bases, with 14 bases between the two germline ends. The CDR3 consists of 15 residues. DNA for the CDR3: TGTGCCAGCAGCTTAAACGCAGGGAGGTACTACGAGCAGTACTTC. It encodes CASSLNAGRYYEQYF. The full variable domain, its missing parts supplied by reference TRBV7-2 and TRBJ2-7, is GAGVSQSPSNKVTEKGKDVELRCDPISGHTALYWYRQSLGQGLEFLIYFQGNSAPDKSGLPSDRFSAERTGGSVSTLTIQRTQQEDSAVYLCASSLNAGRYYEQYFGPGTRLTVT.

This chain links TRBV20-1 with TRBJ2-3; 12 bases are a match to TRBD2. The V gene end was trimmed by 0 bases and the J gene end by 3 bases; junction bases not matched to a gene: 10. The CDR3 covers 18 residues. CDR1 and CDR2 from the germline V gene are DFQATT and SNEGSKA (reference sequence). CDR3 region: CSARDPSASGRATDTQYF. The CDR3 DNA reads TGCAGTGCTAGAGATCCCTCGGCTAGCGGGAGGGCTACAGATACGCAGTATTTT.

In this sample, this clonotype turned up many times. The chain employs TRBV28 and TRBJ2-5, with a tentative D call TRBD1 (6 bases). The germline CDR1 and CDR2 sequences are MDHEN and SYDVKM. This CDR3 has 14 amino acids. The ends were cut back, 3 bases at V and 2 bases at J, with 10 bases in the middle. For the CDR3, the DNA is TGTGCCAGCAGTTTTACAGGGCGGCAAGAGACCCAGTACTTC. As protein: CASSFTGRQETQYF.

A few counts support this clonotype. The chain has TRBV5-1 and TRBJ2-1, with D unclear. The CDR3 extends over 15 amino acids. Trimming removed 4 bases from V and 0 bases from J, with 11 bases in between. Looked up from germline, CDR1 is SGHRS and CDR2 is YFSETQ. This CDR3 is CASSALKSSYNEQFF. The CDR3 DNA sequence: TGCGCCAGCAGCGCCCTGAAGAGCTCCTACAATGAGCAGTTCTTC. The full variable domain, rest sourced from reference TRBV5-1 and TRBJ2-1, is KAGVTQTPRYLIKTRGQQVTLSCSPISGHRSVSWYQQTPGQGLQFLFEYFSETQRNKGNFPGRFSGRQFSNSRSEMNVSTLELGDSALYLCASSALKSSYNEQFFGPGTRLTVL.

The chain is built from TRBV18 and TRBJ1-1, with a weak D call TRBD1 (5 bases). The length of the CDR3 is 13 residues. V was pared by 9 bases and J by 1 base, with 12 bases between. Germline V gives CDR1 KGHSH, CDR2 LQKENI. The CDR3 DNA is TGTGCCAGTTCCGACAGCTCGAACACTGAAGCTTTCTTT. It translates to CASSDSSNTEAFF.

The chain couples TRBV14 to TRBJ2-7, with 10 bases fitting TRBD1. Trimming at V came to 4 bases and at J to 5 bases, leaving 2 bases not matched to a gene. Germline V gene sequence: CDR1 SGHDN, CDR2 FVKESK. The CDR3 is 13 amino acids. This CDR3 reads CASSLDRGHEQYF. CDR3 coding DNA: TGTGCCAGCAGCCTAGACAGGGGGCACGAGCAGTACTTC.

This clonotype was observed a handful of times. J is TRBJ2-3 and V is TRBV4-2; 10 bases align to TRBD2. Germline assignment: CDR1 LGHNA and CDR2 YNFKEQ. Trimming cost V 0 bases and J 4 bases; bases outside gene matches: 7. The CDR3 runs to 17 residues. The CDR3 DNA reads as TGTGCCAGCAGCCAAGATATAAAACTAGCGGGACCAGATACGCAGTATTTT. The encoded protein is CASSQDIKLAGPDTQYF.

The table lists this clonotype with a few counts. The DNA for the CDR3 is TGTGCCAGCAGCCAGATTAGTAGTGAGCAGTTCTTC. It codes for CASSQISSEQFF. The chain joins TRBV12-3 or TRBV12-4 to TRBJ2-1; D is unclear. CDR3 size: 12 residues. V gave up 6 bases and J gave up 9 bases, with 12 bases separating them.

The table lists this clonotype with a few counts. This chain connects TRBV3-1 to TRBJ1-4; TRBD1 is a possible D gene (5 bases). The CDR3 runs to 15 residues. V was trimmed by 4 bases and J by 7 bases, leaving 16 bases between them. Germline V gene lookup returns CDR1 LGHDT and CDR2 YNNKEL (reference sequence). CDR3 in amino acids: CASSRTGTGFEKLFF. The CDR3 nucleotides are TGTGCCAGCAGCCGAACCGGGACCGGATTTGAAAAACTGTTTTTT.

CDR3 nucleotide sequence: TGTGCCAGCAGCCCCCCTGAGCAGGGCGTCAAGCAGTACTTC. Its translation is CASSPPEQGVKQYF. The chain is built from TRBV11-2 and TRBJ2-7; D is perhaps TRBD1 (5 bases). CDR3 length: 14 residues. CDR1 and CDR2 (germline): SGHAT, FQNNGV. V lost 5 bases to trimming and J lost 8 bases, with 19 bases between them.

The rearrangement links TRBV20-1 to TRBJ2-7; 10 positions match TRBD1. The CDR3 covers 12 residues. Germline values: CDR1 DFQATT, CDR2 SNEGSKA (reference sequence). This CDR3 is CRGDRGPYEQYF. In DNA, the CDR3 is TGCAGGGGGGACAGGGGCCCCTACGAGCAGTACTTC.

This chain joins TRBV6-5 and TRBJ2-6, with D hard to call. The V and J ends lost 4 bases and 0 bases respectively, with 7 bases between them. This CDR3 comprises 15 residues. Germline CDR1 and CDR2: MNHEY and SVGAGI. In nucleotides, the CDR3 is TGTGCCAGCAGTTCAACACTCTCTGGGGCCAACGTCCTGACTTTC. Translated: CASSSTLSGANVLTF.

In its sample, this clonotype was seen a few times. This chain connects TRBV9 to TRBJ2-3; D ambiguous. CDR1 and CDR2 (germline): SGDLS, YYNGEE. The V gene lost 4 bases and the J gene lost 0 bases, with 18 bases spanning the gap. The CDR3 totals 17 residues. The DNA for the CDR3 is TGTGCCAGCAGCCCTCCCCCGAGCTCCCCTAGCACAGATACGCAGTATTTT. The encoded protein is CASSPPPSSPSTDTQYF.

There are many counts of this clonotype. The J gene is TRBJ1-3, the V gene TRBV12-3 or TRBV12-4; 12 positions match TRBD1. V lost 3 bases to trimming and J lost 11 bases; unmatched junction nucleotides: 2. The CDR3 is made up of 13 amino acids. The CDR3 spells CASSLGQGASIYF. The CDR3 coding sequence is TGTGCCAGCAGTTTGGGACAGGGGGCCTCCATATATTTT.

This clonotype was recorded a few times. The chain employs TRBV25-1 and TRBJ2-5; 7 bases fit TRBD1. Germline-derived CDR1 and CDR2 are MGHDK and SYGVNS. This CDR3 has 14 amino acids. With 4 bases clipped from V and 1 base from J, the junction kept 3 bases outside the gene matches. CDR3 protein: CASSVDRAQETQYF. The CDR3 nucleotides read TGTGCCAGCAGTGTAGACAGGGCCCAAGAGACCCAGTACTTC.

This clonotype has more than one count but fewer than ten. CDR3 nucleotides: TGCAGCGTTGCACCCCAGGCGGGGACGGGGGAGACCCAGTACTTC. Its protein product is CSVAPQAGTGETQYF. The chain combines TRBV29-1 with TRBJ2-5, with D possibly matching TRBD2 (6 bases). CDR1 and CDR2 from the germline V gene are SQVTM and ANQGSEA. With 4 bases removed from V and 5 bases from J, the gap between germline ends came to 20 bases. The CDR3 runs to 15 residues.

This clonotype was seen ten or more times. The chain joins TRBV29-1 to TRBJ2-1; 11 nucleotides agree with TRBD2. The CDR3 has 15 residues. Germline V gives CDR1 SQVTM, CDR2 ANQGSEA. V dropped 3 bases and J dropped 7; count of bases not matched to a gene: 8. Here the CDR3 DNA reads TGCAGCGTTGACGGGAGGGCTAGCGGGAGGAATGAGCAGTTCTTC. Its translation is CSVDGRASGRNEQFF.